The rows below give T cell receptor beta chains drawn from one sample of a study of kidney transplant recipient with SARS-CoV-2 infection. TCRdb analysed the reads with MiXCR anew, one entry per CDR3 protein. This repertoire shows about 250,000 distinct CDR3 sequences, around 26% found once; its top ten account for around 7.8%. The sample consisted of a blood sample, taken at baseline and on roughly day 110 from a kidney transplant recipient. The receptors were sampled from a male patient younger than 45 who had COVID-19 and was a kidney transplant recipient. The graft donor may have contributed some T cells. The CDR3 runs from the conserved cysteine through the conserved F or W. The D gene is left open where the match is weak. The size entry is marked missing in some rows and otherwise reads once, few, many or a size class.

J | D | size | V | DNA | CDR3
TRBJ2-1 | TRBD2 | few | TRBV20-1 | TGCAGTGCTTGGACTAGCGGGACGAACAATGAGCAGTTCTTC | CSAWTSGTNNEQFF
TRBJ2-2 | . | many | TRBV3-1 | TGTGCCAGCAGCGTAGAAGTTCCCATTTCAGGCTTGACCGGGGAGCTGTTTTTT | CASSVEVPISGLTGELFF
TRBJ2-6 | . | many | TRBV7-4 | TGTGCCAGCAGCTCGGGCATGTTCAGCTCACAAAGTCGGGCCAACGTCCTGACTTTC | CASSSGMFSSQSRANVLTF
TRBJ1-4 | . | many | TRBV24-1 | TGTGCCACCAGTGACCTGGACAGACCTAAGGAAAAACTGTTTTTT | CATSDLDRPKEKLFF
TRBJ2-5 | . | many | TRBV3-1 | TGTGCCAGCAGCGCGAGGATTCCCATTTCTTTCTCTGAGACCCAGTACTTC | CASSARIPISFSETQYF
TRBJ2-1 | . | many | TRBV20-1 | TGCAGTGCTAGAGATGGTCGGGGGAGTGAGCAGTTCTTC | CSARDGRGSEQFF
TRBJ2-5 | . | many | TRBV5-5 | TGTGCCAGCAACCCGAGGGTCCAAGAGACCCAGTACTTC | CASNPRVQETQYF
TRBJ2-2 | TRBD2 | many | TRBV4-2 | TGTGCCAGCAGCCAAGGAATCGAAACTAGCGGGAGATCCAACACCGGGGAGCTGTTTTTT | CASSQGIETSGRSNTGELFF
TRBJ1-5 | TRBD1 | many | TRBV20-1 | TGCAGTGCTAGAGACCCGACAGGGATTCAGCCCCAGCATTTT | CSARDPTGIQPQHF
TRBJ1-2 | . | many | TRBV6-8 | TGTGCCAGCAGTTCATATGAACGCTCTAGAAAGACCTATGGCTACACCTTC | CASSSYERSRKTYGYTF
TRBJ2-1 | . | many | TRBV11-2 | TGTGCCAGCACCTTCGAGGTAGGGAGGCCCTCCTACAATGAGCAGTTCTTC | CASTFEVGRPSYNEQFF
TRBJ1-4 | . | many | TRBV6-6 | TGTGCCAGCAGTTACCCCCCGGCGCAGGGTGGCGAAAAACTGTTTTTT | CASSYPPAQGGEKLFF
TRBJ2-3 | TRBD2 | many | TRBV2 | TGTGCCAGCAGTGTGACTAGCGGGACTGCGCAGTATTTT | CASSVTSGTAQYF
TRBJ2-1 | . | many | TRBV28 | TGTGCCAGCATTCAAACCCCCGGTGAGCAGTTCTTC | CASIQTPGEQFF
TRBJ2-3 | TRBD2 | . | TRBV10-3 | TGTGCCATCAGTACCCCGGGACTAGGCACAGATACGCAGTATTTT | CAISTPGLGTDTQYF
TRBJ2-1 | TRBD1 | . | TRBV9 | TGTACCAGCAGCGCACAGACAGGGGGCTCCTACAATGAGCAGTTCTTC | CTSSAQTGGSYNEQFF
TRBJ2-7 | . | many | TRBV29-1 | TGCAGCGTTGAAGGGCCAAACGAGCAGTACTTC | CSVEGPNEQYF
TRBJ2-5 | . | many | TRBV9 | TGTGCCAGCAGCACGGGCTTCCAGGGGGAGACCCAGTACTTC | CASSTGFQGETQYF
TRBJ1-4 | . | . | TRBV20-1 | TGCAGTGCTAGAGAGAACAGGGTTATCCCGGCTAATGAAAAACTGTTTTTT | CSARENRVIPANEKLFF
TRBJ2-7 | . | many | TRBV6-8 | TGTGCCAGCAGTGAGGCAGGCTACGAGCAGTACTTC | CASSEAGYEQYF
TRBJ2-3 | TRBD2 | . | TRBV6-5 | TGTGCCAGCAGTTGGCTAGCGGGGGACACAGATACGCAGTATTTT | CASSWLAGDTDTQYF
TRBJ2-7 | . | many | TRBV4-1 | TGCGCCAGCAGCCAAGGTGGGATTGAAAACGAGCAGTACTTC | CASSQGGIENEQYF